The 22 T cell receptor beta chains given below trace back to one sample, sequenced in a study of shared clonotypes between healthy human individuals. Generated by immunoSEQ multiplex PCR, the TCRdb table keeps only in-frame clones and is missing some. The sample has about 1 million clones; under 80% are singletons. Input material: memory CD4+ T cells sorted from blood. Subset denoted: CD45RA-negative fraction. Source of these receptors: a man aged 18 to 29 in good health.

The chain combines TRBV28 with TRBJ2-7, with a tentative D call TRBD1 (6 bases). Germline CDR1 and CDR2: MDHEN and SYDVKM. The germline V and J ends were trimmed by 4 bases and 5 bases, with 15 bases remaining between them. This CDR3 has 14 amino acids. CDR3 DNA: TGTGCCAGCAGTTCACACAGGGATGTCGACGAGCAGTACTTC. Its protein product is CASSSHRDVDEQYF. The full variable domain, completed using reference TRBV28 and TRBJ2-7, is DVKVTQSSRYLVKRTGEKVFLECVQDMDHENMFWYRQDPGLGLRLIYFSYDVKMKEKGDIPEGYSVSREKKERFSLILESASTNQTSMYLCASSSHRDVDEQYFGPGTRLTVT.

In DNA form, the CDR3 reads TGTGCCAGCAGTCCCGGCTTAGCGGGAGGCACCGGGGAGCTGTTTTTT. It specifies CASSPGLAGGTGELFF. The J gene is TRBJ2-2, the V gene TRBV9; 10 bases fit TRBD2. Germline CDR1 reads SGDLS; CDR2 reads YYNGEE. CDR3 size: 16 residues. The V and J ends lost 5 bases and 4 bases, in that order; junction bases with no gene match: 8.

Only a few counts were recorded for this clone. The V call is TRBV2, the J call TRBJ2-7; D is undetermined. Trimming stripped 3 bases from V and 2 bases from J, with 8 bases between. There are 13 residues in the CDR3. Germline CDR1 reads SNHLY; CDR2 reads FYNNEI. For the CDR3, the DNA is TGTGCCAGCAGTGAGAGAGGCACCTACGAGCAGTACTTC. It encodes CASSERGTYEQYF.

The chain recombines TRBV6-4 with TRBJ2-5; D is unresolved. The CDR3 extends over 16 amino acids. V was trimmed by 2 bases and J by 5 bases, leaving 18 bases between them. Germline values: CDR1 MRHNA, CDR2 SNTAGT. The CDR3 here is CASSDGGYVTSETQYF. The CDR3 DNA is TGTGCCAGCAGTGACGGCGGTTACGTTACCTCTGAGACCCAGTACTTC.

The chain has TRBV15 and TRBJ2-7; a possible D gene is TRBD1 (6 bases). CDR3 length: 11 residues. V was shortened by 8 bases and J by 10 bases, with 15 bases between the two germline ends. Germline assignment: CDR1 LNHNV and CDR2 YYDKDF (reference sequence). The CDR3 reads CATRNGQSQYF. For the CDR3, the DNA is TGTGCCACCCGGAACGGACAGTCACAGTACTTC.

This clone was counted a single time. The rearrangement uses TRBV5-1 and TRBJ2-7, with no clear D. Germline V lookup: CDR1 SGHRS, CDR2 YFSETQ. The CDR3 runs 15 residues. V was cut by 0 bases and J by 7 bases, with 17 bases left in between. Written as DNA, the CDR3 is TGCGCCAGCAGCTTGGATAGACCGAGTATTAGTGAGCAGTACTTC. Protein product: CASSLDRPSISEQYF.

This clone was counted at least ten times. The junction and the germline gene differ at one end; a read error may be behind it. This chain uses TRBV7-7 with TRBJ2-7, with D possibly being TRBD2 (6 bases). This CDR3 has 13 residues. Germline V gene lookup returns CDR1 SSHAT and CDR2 FNYEAQ (reference sequence). As DNA, the CDR3 is TGTGCTAGCAGCGAGGGACTTATCTACGAGCAGTACTTC. This translates into CASSEGLIYEQYF.

The chain links TRBV28 to TRBJ1-1; TRBD1 agrees at 8 bases. The germline CDR1 and CDR2 sequences are MDHEN and SYDVKM. Trimming at V came to 5 bases and at J to 11 bases, leaving 7 bases not matched to a gene. CDR3 size: 12 residues. The CDR3 loop reads CASSPRTGKAFF. The CDR3 DNA reads as TGTGCCAGCAGTCCCCGGACAGGGAAGGCTTTCTTT.

This clone was seen only a few times. The chain joins TRBV19 to TRBJ2-2; 9 positions agree with TRBD1. Germline CDR1 and CDR2: LNHDA and SQIVND (reference sequence). This CDR3 contains 15 residues. The V and J ends lost 4 bases and 4 bases, in that order; junction bases with no gene match: 4. The CDR3 DNA reads TGTGCCAGTAGTACCCGGGACAGGGCCACCGGGGAGCTGTTTTTT. Encoded protein: CASSTRDRATGELFF.

This clone has a single count. Other DNA sequences in this specimen translate into the identical CDR3. The V call is TRBV5-1, the J call TRBJ2-5; D is perhaps TRBD1 (5 bases). V was trimmed by 0 bases and J by 4 bases, leaving 10 bases between them. Per germline, CDR1 SGHRS and CDR2 YFSETQ. This CDR3 has 14 amino acids. Here the CDR3 reads CASSLAGQGETQYF. For the CDR3, the DNA is TGCGCCAGCAGCTTGGCAGGGCAAGGAGAGACCCAGTACTTC.

The chain uses TRBV10-2 and TRBJ1-1; no clear D gene. Germline CDR1 WSHSY, CDR2 SAAADI. The CDR3 extends over 13 amino acids. Trimming shortened V by 0 bases and J by 1 base, and 3 bases separated the two germline ends. CDR3 protein: CASSESTNTEAFF. CDR3 nucleotides: TGCGCCAGCAGTGAGTCGACGAACACTGAAGCTTTCTTT.

This rearrangement joins TRBV29-1 to TRBJ1-4; D gene uncertain. CDR1 is SQVTM, CDR2 ANQGSEA, per germline. The CDR3 is 10 residues long. The germline V and J ends were trimmed by 7 bases and 5 bases, with 5 bases remaining between them. DNA for the CDR3: TGCAGCGCCAAAAATGAAAAACTGTTTTTT. Protein: CSAKNEKLFF.

This clone turned up a few times. The genes are TRBV5-1 and TRBJ2-4; D possibly corresponds to TRBD1 (5 bases). The germline V gene has CDR1 SGHRS and CDR2 YFSETQ. Trimming removed 6 bases at V and 9 bases at J, with 40 bases between. The CDR3 sequence is 21 residues long. CDR3 region: CASTLLPPGRQGGTGTGIQYF. CDR3 coding DNA: TGCGCCAGCACCCTCCTCCCCCCGGGCCGGCAGGGCGGCACCGGTACTGGCATTCAGTACTTC.

The chain is built from TRBV19 and TRBJ2-3; maybe TRBD1 (7 bases). Germline V gene sequence: CDR1 LNHDA, CDR2 SQIVND (reference sequence). The CDR3 runs 15 residues. V shed 7 bases and J shed 0 bases, with 14 bases lying between them. Written as DNA, the CDR3 is TGTGCCAGTAAACAGGGGACTTTCAGCACAGATACGCAGTATTTT. As protein: CASKQGTFSTDTQYF.

The genes are TRBV5-4 and TRBJ2-6, with D possibly being TRBD2 (6 bases). The CDR3 is 13 residues long. Germline V lookup: CDR1 SGHNT, CDR2 YYREEE (reference sequence). Trimming removed 7 bases at V and 3 bases at J, with 8 bases between. CDR3 region: CASLGGGANVLTF. In nucleotides, the CDR3 is TGTGCCAGCCTGGGGGGTGGGGCCAACGTCCTGACTTTC.

The V gene is TRBV5-4, the J gene TRBJ1-4; 9 bases are a match to TRBD1. The junction had 10 bases not matched to a gene; V was cut back by 4 bases and J by 0 bases. In germline, CDR1 is SGHNT, CDR2 YYREEE (reference sequence). CDR3 length: 18 amino acids. CDR3 region: CASSRDPTGGATNEKLFF. The CDR3 coding sequence is TGTGCCAGCAGCCGAGACCCGACAGGGGGTGCAACTAATGAAAAACTGTTTTTT.

J is TRBJ1-1 and V is TRBV7-9, with D maybe TRBD1 (5 bases). Trimming took off 5 bases at V and 6 bases at J, with 16 bases between the two ends. The CDR3 sequence is 14 residues long. Germline CDR1 SEHNR, CDR2 FQNEAQ (reference sequence). In DNA, the CDR3 is TGTGCCAGCAGCCTGACAGTCCAACAGCCTGAAGCTTTCTTT. This codes for CASSLTVQQPEAFF.

The chain joins TRBV2 to TRBJ1-4; D not certain. The ends were cut back, 3 bases at V and 8 bases at J, with 10 bases in the middle. Germline assignment: CDR1 SNHLY and CDR2 FYNNEI. This CDR3 region has 13 residues. The CDR3 coding sequence is TGTGCCAGCAGTGAGGGAAAGTGGGAAAAACTGTTTTTT. Its translation: CASSEGKWEKLFF. Full variable domain (remainder filled in from reference TRBV2 and TRBJ1-4): EPEVTQTPSHQVTQMGQEVILRCVPISNHLYFYWYRQILGQKVEFLVSFYNNEISEKSEIFDDQFSVERPDGSNFTLKIRSTKLEDSAMYFCASSEGKWEKLFFGSGTQLSVL.

This clone has only one observation. This chain connects TRBV27 to TRBJ1-2; D ambiguous. V gave up 6 bases and J gave up 0 bases, with 14 bases separating them. Germline assignment: CDR1 MNHEY and CDR2 SMNVEV (reference sequence). This CDR3 has 15 residues. The chain's CDR3 is CASSPLIGTNYGYTF. The CDR3 DNA follows: TGTGCCAGCAGCCCCCTTATTGGGACTAACTATGGCTACACCTTC.

V usage is TRBV28 and J usage is TRBJ2-7; D is ambiguous. The germline V gene has CDR1 MDHEN and CDR2 SYDVKM. The CDR3 has 13 amino acids. V was clipped by 7 bases and J by 3 bases, with 13 bases between them. CDR3 protein: CASTPSAVYEQYF. Written as DNA, the CDR3 is TGTGCCAGCACTCCTTCCGCTGTCTACGAGCAGTACTTC. The full variable domain, completed using reference TRBV28 and TRBJ2-7, is DVKVTQSSRYLVKRTGEKVFLECVQDMDHENMFWYRQDPGLGLRLIYFSYDVKMKEKGDIPEGYSVSREKKERFSLILESASTNQTSMYLCASTPSAVYEQYFGPGTRLTVT.

This clone turned up a few times. The genes are TRBV7-2 and TRBJ2-1, with 7 bases identical to TRBD2. CDR3 length equals 15 residues. Losses at the gene ends were 1 base for V and 10 bases for J; bases not matched to a gene: 10. Germline lookup yields CDR1 SGHTA and CDR2 FQGNSA. CDR3 residues: CASSLGGRGREEQFF. CDR3 coding DNA: TGTGCCAGCAGCTTAGGAGGCCGGGGGAGGGAGGAGCAGTTCTTC.

The chain has TRBV4-2 and TRBJ2-2; the D gene is possibly TRBD2 (5 bases). Germline values: CDR1 LGHNA, CDR2 YNFKEQ. Trimming cost V 0 bases and J 1 base, with 6 bases left between them. CDR3 length: 15 residues. Here the CDR3 reads CASSQEGRNTGELFF. The CDR3 DNA is TGTGCCAGCAGCCAAGAAGGGAGGAACACCGGGGAGCTGTTTTTT.